Following are 19 T cell receptor beta chains from one sample sequenced in a study of T-cell memory formation after mild COVID-19. From the 5' RACE reads, TCRdb called clonotypes with MiXCR, one entry per CDR3 protein. The sample includes fewer than 650,000 distinct CDR3 sequences, about 20% seen only once; the top ten take 7.5% to 9.5%. The specimen was PBMCs or a T cell subset sorted from them (not recorded which). These receptor sequences come from an adult woman who had mild COVID-19 (a few samples of this study predate the infection). Cell type and time point are not known.

The chain joins TRBV20-1 to TRBJ2-5; 8 bases match TRBD1. The V gene end was trimmed by 4 bases and the J gene end by 2 bases; junction bases not matched to a gene: 3. This CDR3 has 13 amino acids. Per germline, CDR1 DFQATT and CDR2 SNEGSKA (reference sequence). In nucleotides, the CDR3 is TGCAGTGCTACCTACAGGGGGCAAGAGACCCAGTACTTC. It codes for CSATYRGQETQYF.

This clonotype has a handful of counts. The genes are TRBV7-6 and TRBJ2-5; 7 nucleotides agree with TRBD1. Germline CDR1 and CDR2: SGHVS and FNYEAQ. This CDR3 region has 14 residues. V lost 5 bases and J lost 4; bases outside the gene matches: 7. CDR3 in DNA: TGTGCCAGCAGCCCACCGACAGGGTTAGAGACCCAGTACTTC. It codes for CASSPPTGLETQYF.

At least ten counts were recorded for this clonotype. The chain has TRBV12-3 or TRBV12-4 and TRBJ2-6; possible D gene TRBD2, 5 bases. Deletions cut 2 bases from V and 0 bases from J, with 8 bases between. The CDR3 spans 16 residues. The CDR3 sequence: CASSLPDYSGANVLTF. CDR3 sequence (DNA): TGTGCCAGCAGTTTACCAGACTACTCTGGGGCCAACGTCCTGACTTTC.

The chain joins TRBV20-1 to TRBJ2-7; 9 bases are a match to TRBD1. In germline, CDR1 is DFQATT, CDR2 SNEGSKA (reference sequence). This CDR3 has 14 amino acids. Germline trimming cut 4 bases from V and 2 bases from J; bases unmatched to any gene: 6. Written as DNA, the CDR3 is TGCAGTGCTACCCGGACAGGGGTTACCTACGAGCAGTACTTC. Residues: CSATRTGVTYEQYF.

The chain employs TRBV5-1 and TRBJ2-1, with 12 positions matching TRBD2. Germline assignment: CDR1 SGHRS and CDR2 YFSETQ. There are 16 residues in the CDR3. J was trimmed by 3 bases and V by 4 bases; bases with no gene match: 5. The CDR3 spells CASSQTSGSVYNEQFF. The CDR3 region has the DNA TGCGCCAGCAGCCAGACTAGCGGGAGTGTCTACAATGAGCAGTTCTTC.

This clonotype was counted many times. This chain links TRBV9 with TRBJ2-3; TRBD2 agrees at 7 bases. The CDR3 is 16 residues long. Looked up from germline, CDR1 is SGDLS and CDR2 is YYNGEE. Losses at the gene ends were 3 bases for V and 5 bases for J; bases not matched to a gene: 12. The CDR3 region has the DNA TGTGCCAGCAGCGCCAAGTGGCGGGAGTACATAGATACGCAGTATTTT. It yields the protein CASSAKWREYIDTQYF.

The genes are TRBV19 and TRBJ2-1; 7 nucleotides line up with TRBD1. V lost 5 bases, J lost 6 bases, and 22 bases stayed unmatched. Germline CDR1 reads LNHDA; CDR2 reads SQIVND (reference sequence). The CDR3 runs 19 residues. The CDR3 sequence is CASSPRTGNLVPGLNEQFF. The CDR3 DNA is TGTGCCAGTAGTCCAAGGACAGGTAACTTAGTTCCTGGACTCAATGAGCAGTTCTTC.

This clonotype occurred a few times. The chain combines TRBV30 with TRBJ2-3; 9 positions agree with TRBD2. V trimming: 2 bases; J trimming: 2 bases; junction bases outside the gene matches: 8. The CDR3 loop spans 16 amino acids. Per germline, CDR1 GTSNPN and CDR2 SVGIG (reference sequence). CDR3 DNA: TGTGCCTGGAGTAGGTCTAGCGGGGCTTACACAGATACGCAGTATTTT. This sequence encodes CAWSRSSGAYTDTQYF.

The CDR3 bases are TGCAGCGTCGGGGGGGATAGCGAAACCCTCTACAATGAGCAGTTCTTC. It yields the protein CSVGGDSETLYNEQFF. The chain links TRBV29-1 to TRBJ2-1; 8 bases align to TRBD2. The CDR3 contains 16 residues. V was pared by 6 bases and J by 3 bases, with 13 bases of the junction left unmatched. The germline gives CDR1 SQVTM, CDR2 ANQGSEA.

This sequence joins TRBV24-1 and TRBJ2-5; 10 bases align to TRBD2. Looked up from germline, CDR1 is KGHDR and CDR2 is SFDVKD. V lost 6 bases and J lost 1; bases outside the gene matches: 1. The CDR3 runs to 14 residues. CDR3 sequence reads: CATSTSGVQETQYF. The CDR3 nucleotides are TGTGCCACCAGTACTAGCGGGGTCCAAGAGACCCAGTACTTC.

This clonotype was seen more than once but under ten times. The chain links TRBV9 to TRBJ2-1; no clear D. Per germline, CDR1 SGDLS and CDR2 YYNGEE. V was shortened by 3 bases and J by 7 bases, with 11 bases between the two germline ends. The CDR3 contains 13 residues. Written as DNA, the CDR3 is TGTGCCAGCAGCGGCCACACCGGAAATGAGCAGTTCTTC. Its protein is CASSGHTGNEQFF.

A few counts support this clonotype. V usage is TRBV5-1 and J usage is TRBJ2-7, with 11 positions matching TRBD1. The germline CDR1 and CDR2 sequences are SGHRS and YFSETQ. This CDR3 region has 15 residues. Germline trimming cut 3 bases from V and 5 bases from J; bases unmatched to any gene: 7. CDR3 coding DNA: TGCGCCAGCAGCTCCGAGGACAGGGGGCGACACGAGCAGTACTTC. This sequence encodes CASSSEDRGRHEQYF.

This clonotype has only a few counts. The chain links TRBV7-2 to TRBJ2-7; either TRBD1 or TRBD2 may fit D (5 bases each). The ends were cut back, 2 bases at V and 7 bases at J, with 15 bases in the middle. CDR3 length: 14 residues. CDR1 is SGHTA, CDR2 FQGNSA, per germline. CDR3 bases: TGTGCCAGCAGCTTAAAAAGAGGGGAAGGGGAGCAGTACTTC. Translating gives CASSLKRGEGEQYF.

This chain uses TRBV7-3 with TRBJ2-1; 11 bases agree with TRBD2. The CDR3 has 16 amino acids. The trim removed 6 bases at V and 7 bases at J, leaving 11 bases unmatched. In germline, CDR1 is SGHTA, CDR2 FQGTGA. The CDR3 bases are TGTGCCAGCAGGCAAACTAGCGGGAGTTATATAAATGAGCAGTTCTTC. Its translation is CASRQTSGSYINEQFF.

The V gene is TRBV3-1, the J gene TRBJ1-1; unclear D gene. CDR1 and CDR2 (germline): LGHDT, YNNKEL (reference sequence). V lost 3 bases, J lost 0 bases, and 5 bases lay in between. The CDR3 consists of 13 residues. CDR3 sequence reads: CASSHQLNTEAFF. Here the CDR3 DNA reads TGTGCCAGCAGCCACCAATTGAACACTGAAGCTTTCTTT.

The rearrangement links TRBV29-1 to TRBJ2-5; 8 bases map to TRBD1. The J segment lost 0 bases and the V segment lost 0 bases, leaving 12 bases of the junction unmatched. Per germline, CDR1 SQVTM and CDR2 ANQGSEA. The CDR3 has 18 amino acids. CDR3 loop: CSVEDRSPGQAYQETQYF. CDR3 in DNA: TGCAGCGTTGAAGATCGCTCGCCGGGACAGGCGTACCAAGAGACCCAGTACTTC. The full variable domain, its missing parts supplied by reference TRBV29-1 and TRBJ2-5, is SAVISQKPSRDICQRGTSLTIQCQVDSQVTMMFWYRQQPGQSLTLIATANQGSEATYESGFVIDKFPISRPNLTFSTLTVSNMSPEDSSIYLCSVEDRSPGQAYQETQYFGPGTRLLVL.

V and J are TRBV6-4 and TRBJ2-2, with D perhaps TRBD1 (5 bases). V lost 0 bases to trimming and J lost 5 bases, with 13 bases between them. The CDR3 runs 16 residues. CDR1 MRHNA and CDR2 SNTAGT come from the germline V gene. This CDR3 is CASSDSFSRQTGELFF. The CDR3 region has the DNA TGTGCCAGCAGTGACTCTTTTTCAAGACAGACCGGGGAGCTGTTTTTT.

This clonotype showed up just a few times. The chain recombines TRBV12-3 or TRBV12-4 with TRBJ2-6; the D is unclear. The CDR3 has 14 residues. V lost 5 bases to trimming and J lost 1 base, with 6 bases between them. The CDR3 loop is CASSEVSGANVLTF. CDR3 coding DNA: TGTGCCAGCAGTGAAGTTTCTGGGGCCAACGTCCTGACTTTC.

The chain links TRBV5-1 to TRBJ2-7; the D call may be TRBD1 or TRBD2 (5 bases each). Germline V gives CDR1 SGHRS, CDR2 YFSETQ. The CDR3 sequence is 15 residues long. V lost 1 base and J lost 6, with 17 bases in between. CDR3 amino acids: CASSLTGTVVSEQYF. Here the CDR3 DNA reads TGCGCCAGCAGCTTGACCGGGACCGTAGTATCCGAGCAGTACTTC.